What follows are 5 T cell receptor beta chains derived from one specimen sequenced in a study of technical replicates of blood from several donors. Here immunoSEQ multiplex PCR was the method, and the copy in TCRdb shows in-frame clones only, minus some. Among tens of thousands of clones listed, about 94% were seen once. The sample consisted of T cells isolated from PBMCs. These receptors were obtained from a human donor in good health.

This sequence joins TRBV21-1 and TRBJ1-4; TRBD1, the table's D call, lacks a check against the DNA. TRBV21-1 is designated a pseudogene. CDR3 length equals 16 residues. CDR3 sequence (DNA): TGTGCCAGCAGCAAAGCACGGGGACAGGGGAATGAAAAACTGTTTTTT. As protein: CASSKARGQGNEKLFF.

This chain links TRBV5-4 with TRBJ2-1, with a possible D match to TRBD2 (5 bases). With 5 bases removed from V and 6 bases from J, the gap between germline ends came to 9 bases. From germline, CDR1 is SGHNT and CDR2 YYREEE (reference sequence). This CDR3 is 12 amino acids long. The CDR3 bases are TGTGCCAGCAGTTCGGGGTTCAATGAGCAGTTCTTC. This gives the protein CASSSGFNEQFF.

J is TRBJ2-1 and V is TRBV29-1; TRBD2 agrees at 9 bases. There are 14 residues in the CDR3. Losses at the gene ends were 8 bases for V and 8 bases for J; bases not matched to a gene: 13. Germline CDR1 SQVTM, CDR2 ANQGSEA. The CDR3 region is CSSRIAGAFDEQFF. The CDR3 nucleotides read TGCAGCTCCCGGATAGCGGGAGCATTCGATGAGCAGTTCTTC.

The V call is TRBV28, the J call TRBJ2-7, with a possible D match to TRBD1 (6 bases). The V end lost 4 bases, the J end lost 6 bases, and 13 bases lay between the germline ends. From germline, CDR1 is MDHEN and CDR2 SYDVKM. The CDR3 extends over 13 amino acids. The CDR3 loop is CASSSGTPSEQYF. In DNA form, the CDR3 reads TGTGCCAGCAGTTCCGGGACACCTTCCGAGCAGTACTTC.

V is TRBV2 and J is TRBJ2-7; TRBD2 might be the D (6 bases). The CDR3 length is 11 residues. CDR1 is SNHLY and CDR2 is FYNNEI in the germline V gene. V was cut by 3 bases and J by 7 bases, with 7 bases left in between. The CDR3 region has the DNA TGTGCCAGCAGTGAGACTAGTGAGCAGTACTTC. This encodes CASSETSEQYF.